Listed here is a single T cell receptor beta chain. A few counts support this clonotype. Which antigen it targets is not known. The record has no base qualities; no much larger clone is one base away. Its CDR3 holds 13 amino acids, cysteine through phenylalanine. CDR3 DNA is the only sequence kept; it has 39 bases, read in frame from the first base. Taken from the germline V gene, the CDR1 and CDR2 loops are MNHEY and SVGAGI. Relative to germline, V is 2 bases shorter and J is 3 bases shorter, with 7 bases between their ends. The data stem from a study of circulating CD8 cells and anti-PD-1 response in melanoma (dated by TCRdb to 2020 to 2022). General notes on the study: Nivolumab was administered to patients intravenously at 3 mg/kg every 2 weeks. Of the approximately 13 patients in the melanoma cohort, seven received anti-PD-1 as first-line therapy and six had prior targeted therapy or immunotherapy. Patients with complete or partial responses were classified as responders; those with stable or progressive disease (RECIST v1.1) as non-responders. The TCR repertoire analysis covered some eleven melanoma patients: 7 non-responders and 4 responders. On on-treatment samples, PD-1 was detected using a biotinylated anti-human IgG4 antibody. Study-wide conclusions, independent of this receptor: Since no tumor material could be accessed, the researchers instead assessed tumor reactivity using peptide assays on expanded sorted subsets. Repertoires were largely private between subsets, with under 8% of TRB clonotypes shared at M1; sharing was highest between DPOS and TIGIT. Only baseline and M1 samples from a small cohort with few responders were used in the published TCR repertoire comparisons. The cohort mixed treatment-naive and previously treated patients, which the authors noted could influence results. Because material was limited, most experiments were generally run without replicates. The highest diversity was observed in the DNEG repertoire, similar and higher clonality was shown by the PD-1 and DPOS repertoires, and the lowest diversity was found in the TIGIT repertoires.

Sequencing was carried out with a NextSeq 500. The QIAseq Immune Repertoire RNA Library Kit, Human TCR Panel, was used to prepare TCR libraries from approximately 16 ng of total RNA. Sequencing of the TCR libraries was done on an Illumina NextSeq with a Mid Output V2 kit and asymmetric 261x41 paired-end reads. Each TCR library was diluted to around 4 nM, after which the TCR libraries were pooled, denatured and loaded at around 1.1 pM. Concerning the study's data processing: The QIAGEN GeneGlobe Data Analysis Center was used to process TCR FASTQ files, and downstream analysis was done in R 3.5.2. Clonality was computed as one minus Shannon entropy normalized by the log of the number of unique productive sequences. TRA or TRB clonotypes differing in abundance between baseline and M1 were identified within each subset by Fisher exact tests at 5% FDR. Clonotypes with differential abundance were classified as emerging, expanding, contracting or non-expanding/contracting. Morisita's overlap index was used to measure how much repertoires overlapped between patients. TCRdb reanalyzed the raw reads on its own, using fastp at Q25 for trimming and MiXCR for clone calling, and kept in-frame beta chains. Rows merge per CDR3 protein into single entries with the most common DNA and genes. Clone size and V and J calls follow TCRdb, not the original study. The sample includes about 430 distinct CDR3 sequences, with 5% to 5.5% observed a single time. The top ten hold over 40% of the sample.

Four subsets defined by PD-1 and/or TIGIT were sorted from live CD3+CD8+TCRalphabeta+ cells on a BD FACSAria II cell sorter. Circulating CD8 T cells were sorted into four subsets by PD-1 and TIGIT expression to characterize their relevance to anti-PD-1 therapy response. From each sorted CD8 T-cell subset, both TCR alpha and TCR beta chains were sequenced. Peripheral blood was collected before the first anti-PD-1 injection, after two injections and after four injections. Ficoll gradient centrifugation was used to isolate PBMCs right away. Until use, PBMCs were cryopreserved in liquid nitrogen in RPMI containing roughly 20% FCS and about 10% DMSO. After thawing, PBMCs were stained with a viability dye plus antibodies against CD3, CD8alpha, TCRalphabeta, PD-1 and TIGIT. The RNeasy Kit was used to extract total RNA, and all samples came in with a RIN above 7.

The chain was built from TRBV6-5 and TRBJ1-1; no D gene can be assigned with confidence. The clonotype originates from a human donor with melanoma. Here the sequenced sample was CD8+ T cells from PBMCs, taken at baseline or after one month of anti-PD-1 therapy (not recorded which). The base sequence is TGTGCCAGCAGTTACGGGTTTGACACTGAAGCTTTCTTT. Protein translation: CASSYGFDTEAFF.